This TCR beta chain was retrieved from a study of T cell responses to AZD1222 COVID-19 vaccine. V was clipped by 1 base and J by 7 bases, with 10 bases between them. CDR1 SGHAT and CDR2 FQNNGV come from the germline V gene. CDR3 length equals 13 residues. Notes on the study in general: Following two doses of AZD1222, Spike-specific TCR breadth and depth rose. As reported, nearly half of all spike-specific TCRs target variant regions that are unmutated. Dominant at 160-218 and 743-854, vaccine-associated CD4 TCRs also spanned spike.

Assay: immunoSEQ multiplex PCR; the TCRdb copy retains only in-frame clones and omits some. In the table there are 90,000 to 130,000 clones, 81% of which are singletons. Only a few counts were recorded for this clone. Its matching antigen is unknown. The sequence was collected from an adult in good health. The rearrangement uses TRBV11-2 and TRBJ1-1, with D perhaps matching TRBD1 (5 bases). Here the sequenced sample was peripheral blood, taken on day 0 of AZD1222 vaccination. For the CDR3, the DNA is TGTGCCAGCAGCTTAGCCAGGGTGAATGAAGCTTTCTTT. Its translation is CASSLARVNEAFF.